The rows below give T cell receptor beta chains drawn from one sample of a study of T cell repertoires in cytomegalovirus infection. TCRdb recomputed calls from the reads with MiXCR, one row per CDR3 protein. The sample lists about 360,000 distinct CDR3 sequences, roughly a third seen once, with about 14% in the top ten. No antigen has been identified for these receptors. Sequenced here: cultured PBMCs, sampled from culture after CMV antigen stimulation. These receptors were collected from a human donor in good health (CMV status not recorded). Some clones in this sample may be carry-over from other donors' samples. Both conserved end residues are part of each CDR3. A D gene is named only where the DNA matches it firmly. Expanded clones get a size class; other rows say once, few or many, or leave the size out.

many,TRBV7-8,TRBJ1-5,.,CASSWADYSNQPQHF,TGTGCCAGCAGCTGGGCTGATTATAGCAATCAGCCCCAGCATTTT
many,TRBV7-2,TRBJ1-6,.,CASRSTVSSYNSPLHF,TGTGCCAGCAGATCAACAGTATCTTCCTATAATTCACCCCTCCACTTT
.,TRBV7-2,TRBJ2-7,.,CASSLARDRRSYEQYF,TGTGCCAGCAGCTTAGCGCGGGACAGACGCTCCTACGAGCAGTACTTC
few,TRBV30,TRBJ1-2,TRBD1,CALGTGYRDYGYTF,TGTGCCCTCGGGACAGGTTATCGGGACTATGGCTACACCTTC
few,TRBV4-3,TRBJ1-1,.,CASSQAGTEAFF,TGCGCCAGCAGCCAAGCAGGAACTGAAGCTTTCTTT
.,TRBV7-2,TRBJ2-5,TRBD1,CASSSPGTGGKYF,TGTGCCAGCAGCTCACCCGGGACAGGGGGAAAGTACTTC
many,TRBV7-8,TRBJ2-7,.,CASSLAGAFVTPLYEQYF,TGTGCCAGCAGCTTAGCCGGGGCCTTCGTGACTCCTCTTTACGAGCAGTACTTC
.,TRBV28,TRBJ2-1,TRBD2,CASSYAGVDEQFF,TGTGCCAGCAGTTATGCGGGGGTAGATGAGCAGTTCTTC
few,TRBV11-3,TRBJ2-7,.,CASSLEGNSYEQYF,TGTGCCAGCAGCTTAGAGGGTAACTCCTACGAGCAGTACTTC
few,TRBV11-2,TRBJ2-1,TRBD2,CASSLDGGSTSNEQFF,TGTGCCAGCAGCTTAGATGGCGGGAGCACCTCCAATGAGCAGTTCTTC
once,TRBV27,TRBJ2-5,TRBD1,CASRPTGTAFQETQYF,TGTGCCAGCAGACCCACCGGGACAGCTTTCCAAGAGACCCAGTACTTC
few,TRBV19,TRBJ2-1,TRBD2,CASSIGSGRSNEQFF,TGTGCCAGTAGTATAGGTAGCGGGAGGTCGAATGAGCAGTTCTTC
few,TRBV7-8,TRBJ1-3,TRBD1,CASSTRQGPYGNTIYF,TGTGCCAGCAGCACCAGACAGGGGCCATATGGAAACACCATATATTTT